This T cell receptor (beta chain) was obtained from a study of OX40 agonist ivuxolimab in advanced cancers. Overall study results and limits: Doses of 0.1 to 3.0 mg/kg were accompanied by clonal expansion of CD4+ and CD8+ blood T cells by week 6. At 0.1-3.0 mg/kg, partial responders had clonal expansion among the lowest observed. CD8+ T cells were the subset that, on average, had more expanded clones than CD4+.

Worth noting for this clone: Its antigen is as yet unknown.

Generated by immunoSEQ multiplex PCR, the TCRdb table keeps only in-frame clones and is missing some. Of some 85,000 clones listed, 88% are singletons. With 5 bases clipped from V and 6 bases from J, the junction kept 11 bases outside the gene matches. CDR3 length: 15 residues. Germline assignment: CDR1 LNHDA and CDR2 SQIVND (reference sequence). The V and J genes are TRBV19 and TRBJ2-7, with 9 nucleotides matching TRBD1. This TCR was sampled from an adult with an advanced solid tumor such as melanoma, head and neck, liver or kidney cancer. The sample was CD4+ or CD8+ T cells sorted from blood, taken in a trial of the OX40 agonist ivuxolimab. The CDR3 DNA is TGTGCCAGTAGTCTAGCCGGGACAGGGTATCCCGAGCAGTACTTC. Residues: CASSLAGTGYPEQYF.